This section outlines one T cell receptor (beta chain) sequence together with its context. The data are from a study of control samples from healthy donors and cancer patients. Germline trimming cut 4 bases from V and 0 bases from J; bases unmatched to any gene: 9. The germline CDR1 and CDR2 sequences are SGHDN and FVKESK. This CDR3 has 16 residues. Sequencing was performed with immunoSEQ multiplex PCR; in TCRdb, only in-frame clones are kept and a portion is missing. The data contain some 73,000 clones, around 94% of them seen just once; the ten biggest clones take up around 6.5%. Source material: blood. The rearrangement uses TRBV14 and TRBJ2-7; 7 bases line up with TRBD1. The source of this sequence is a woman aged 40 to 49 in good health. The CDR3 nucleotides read TGTGCCAGCAGCCCGACCTTGGGACAGCGCTCCTACGAGCAGTACTTC. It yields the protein CASSPTLGQRSYEQYF.